This TCR beta chain was captured by sequencing in a study of cytomegalovirus exposure and HLA in healthy donors (dated by TCRdb to about 2017). About the investigation overall: According to a later analysis, one platform produced both the approximately 110 validation repertoires and the 730 or so repertoires of the first cohort. The study aimed to test whether cataloging public T cell receptors could reveal signatures of past pathogen exposure. Besides the first cohort of roughly 640 subjects, a separate validation cohort made up of roughly 130 different subjects was used. To predict cytomegalovirus infection status, the study brought together high-throughput TCR immunosequencing, statistical association of individual TCRs with disease status, and machine learning. The investigation overall reported the following: A few of the identified cytomegalovirus-associated TCR beta chains were confirmed in vitro to be specific for cytomegalovirus antigens. All 120 or so repertoires were used to score co-occurrence in the validation cohort in a later analysis, because that analysis had no HLA typing for the cohort. The study gave a list of under 200 TCR beta chains associated with cytomegalovirus. The authors suggested that the approach could potentially be extended to other disease states and immunological phenotypes. Most TCR sequences were observed very rarely across donors, whereas some public TCRs were present in many individuals. A later analysis found that TCRs clustered in the first cohort also tended to co-occur in the roughly 120 validation repertoires, with about 94% of cluster scores above 0. The classifier was reported to diagnose cytomegalovirus status with high specificity and sensitivity in both the original cohort and the validation cohort.

Measured from the cysteine to the phenylalanine, the CDR3 is 12 residues long. This entry keeps only the CDR3 DNA: 36 bases, framed from base 1. The germline ends are 5 bases apart after V is trimmed by 4 bases and J by 3 bases. Sequences SEHNR (CDR1) and FQNEAQ (CDR2) are obtained from the germline V gene (reference sequence). The donors were included in the validation cohort of roughly 130 subjects, a group kept apart from the roughly 680-subject first cohort. The protocol used for the library was the immunoSEQ multiplex PCR assay. Concerning the study's data processing: A statistical classification framework was built for diagnosing cytomegalovirus status from the catalog of TCR beta chain sequences. In its TCRdb copy, this immuneACCESS table keeps in-frame sequences only and misses some clones. Where compared with another copy, unresolved V genes explain less than half of these, and the others have no known cause. For V, J and clone size, that table is used; D and trimming come from the DNA. The sample has about 200,000 clones on record, roughly 87% of them singletons. The biggest ten clones account for approximately 2% of the sample.

In the case of this clone: The antigen it recognizes is unknown. Base qualities are missing; no much larger clone stands one base away.

This chain is built from TRBV7-9 and TRBJ2-3, with no confidently assigned D gene. Sequencing was done on a sample of PBMCs. The TCR originated in a woman aged 18-29 years in good health and CMV-seropositive. At the DNA level, the sequence is TGTGCCAGCAGCTCCTCGACAGATACGCAGTATTTT. Translated, it gives CASSSSTDTQYF. With the portions outside the CDR3 filled from the reference TRBV7-9 and TRBJ2-3 genes, the complete variable region becomes DTGVSQNPRHKITKRGQNVTFRCDPISEHNRLYWYRQTLGQGPEFLTYFQNEAQLEKSRLLSDRFSAERPKGSFSTLEIQRTEQGDSAMYLCASSSSTDTQYFGPGTRLTVL.